The clone carrying this T cell receptor beta chain was counted between two and nine times. The antigen is unknown. Trimming cost V 8 bases and J 3 bases, with 10 bases left between them. The CDR3 loop spans 12 amino acids. Looked up from germline, CDR1 is MNHEY and CDR2 is SVGAGI. Full-length variable regions came from constant-region reverse primers plus semi-nested Nested Universal Primer A PCR. MiXCR, applied by TCRdb to the 5' RACE reads, yields one record per CDR3 protein. The profile shows roughly 40,000 distinct CDR3 sequences, approximately 20% of them singletons. Study-level results: The larger-cohort validation was restricted to a single TCR beta V-J rearrangement rather than whole repertoires. The TCR gene usage of tumor memory CD4+ T cells clustered together with blood and lymph node memory CD4+ cells and with lymph node naive CD4+ cells.

Naive CD4+ T cells were purified with Tregs depleted by CD25. This TCR was recovered from a female donor with breast cancer. The sequenced material came from naive CD4+ T cells sorted from a lymph node. Noted subset: naive CD4+ T cells, CD4+CD45RA+CD25-. The V and J genes are TRBV6-5 and TRBJ1-1, with D uncertain. The CDR3 DNA reads TGTGCCAGCGGAAGGGCTGACACTGAAGCTTTCTTT. Translating gives CASGRADTEAFF.